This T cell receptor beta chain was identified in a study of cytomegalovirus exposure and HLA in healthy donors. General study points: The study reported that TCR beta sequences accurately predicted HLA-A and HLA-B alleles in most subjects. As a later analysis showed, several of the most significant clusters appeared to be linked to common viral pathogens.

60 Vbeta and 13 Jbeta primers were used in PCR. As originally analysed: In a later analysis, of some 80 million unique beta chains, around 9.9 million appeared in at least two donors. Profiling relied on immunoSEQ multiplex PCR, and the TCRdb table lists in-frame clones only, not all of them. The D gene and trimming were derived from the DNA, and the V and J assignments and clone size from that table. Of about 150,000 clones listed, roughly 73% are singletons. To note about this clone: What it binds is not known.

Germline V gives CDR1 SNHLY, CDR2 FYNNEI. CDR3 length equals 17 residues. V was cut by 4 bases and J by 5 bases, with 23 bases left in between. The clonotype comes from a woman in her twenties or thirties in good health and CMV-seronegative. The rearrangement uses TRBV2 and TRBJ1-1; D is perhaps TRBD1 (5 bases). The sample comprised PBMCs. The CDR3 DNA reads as TGTGCCAGCAGTGGAGACCCCAGGGCCCTACGGCGGACTGAAGCTTTCTTT. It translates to CASSGDPRALRRTEAFF.